This passage covers 12 T cell receptor beta chains from one sample sequenced in a study of blood T cell repertoires in COVID-19 (dated by TCRdb to between 2020 and 2021). The library was built by means of the immunoSEQ multiplex PCR assay. TCRdb limited this immuneACCESS table to in-frame rearrangements with V and J called. A share of clones is missing; checked studies link under half to unresolved V genes, and the rest is unexplained. This sample is represented by about 70,000 clones; 81% of them were singletons. About 20% of the sample is held by the ten biggest clonotypes. Sequencing was carried out using peripheral blood. These TCRs come from a woman between 65 and 79 years old with acute or convalescent COVID-19.

J is TRBJ2-2 and V is TRBV7-9, with 8 bases matching TRBD2. The V gene's germline CDR1 is SEHNR and CDR2 FQNEAQ (reference sequence). The CDR3 is 18 amino acids. V was clipped by 3 bases and J by 2 bases; unmatched bases: 11. Written as DNA, the CDR3 is TGTGCCAGCAGCTTGACCTCGGGGGGGAGGGCCAACACCGGGGAGCTGTTTTTT. Translation: CASSLTSGGRANTGELFF.

The chain joins TRBV6-6 to TRBJ1-5; 7 bases are shared with TRBD1. This CDR3 contains 14 residues. Germline V gene data show CDR1 as MNHNY and CDR2 as SVGAGI (reference sequence). V shed 6 bases and J 7 bases; nucleotides not matched to a gene: 9. The CDR3 loop reads CASSGRGQAQPQHF. CDR3 bases: TGTGCCAGCAGCGGAAGGGGGCAGGCCCAGCCCCAGCATTTT.

This clone occurred once. The J gene is TRBJ1-1, the V gene TRBV12-3 or TRBV12-4; tentatively, D is TRBD1 (5 bases). The CDR3 is made up of 12 amino acids. Between the trimmed V and J ends, which lost 6 bases and 8 bases, there was a span of 13 bases. In nucleotides, the CDR3 is TGTGCCAGCAGCATCCCGGGGGTAGAAGCTTTCTTT. Translated: CASSIPGVEAFF.

The chain employs TRBV15 and TRBJ2-3; 7 bases align to TRBD2. Germline trimming cut 0 bases from V and 4 bases from J; bases unmatched to any gene: 4. Germline values: CDR1 LNHNV, CDR2 YYDKDF (reference sequence). This CDR3 comprises 15 residues. CDR3 in DNA: TGTGCCACCAGCAGAGATCTGGCGGGAGCAGATACGCAGTATTTT. This codes for CATSRDLAGADTQYF.

V and J are TRBV7-8 and TRBJ1-2, with 9 bases matching TRBD1. This CDR3 region has 18 residues. The trim removed 4 bases at V and 0 bases at J, leaving 12 bases unmatched. Germline lookup yields CDR1 SGHVS and CDR2 FQNEAQ. The CDR3 loop is CASSSRLTGGTPNYGYTF. The CDR3 DNA follows: TGTGCCAGCAGCTCACGGTTGACAGGGGGGACTCCTAACTATGGCTACACCTTC.

The table lists this clone with a count of one. This chain uses TRBV5-4 with TRBJ2-5, with 9 bases identical to TRBD1. The CDR3 consists of 14 residues. After removal of 3 bases from V and 3 bases from J, the junction contained 3 bases not matched to a gene. Germline loops: CDR1 SGHNT, CDR2 YYREEE (reference sequence). CDR3 protein: CASSSRTGEETQYF. CDR3 coding DNA: TGTGCCAGCAGCTCTAGGACAGGGGAAGAGACCCAGTACTTC.

The chain has TRBV5-8 and TRBJ2-7; 12 bases match TRBD2. The germline V gene encodes CDR1 SGHTS and CDR2 YDEGEE. The CDR3 runs 16 residues. J was trimmed by 6 bases and V by 0 bases; bases with no gene match: 7. As DNA, the CDR3 is TGTGCCAGCAGCTTGGCCAATCTAGCGGGAGGGGGCGAGCAGTACTTC. Protein: CASSLANLAGGGEQYF.

The chain joins TRBV28 to TRBJ1-1; D is unresolved. Germline-derived CDR1 and CDR2 are MDHEN and SYDVKM. V was cut by 2 bases and J by 5 bases, with 9 bases left in between. The CDR3 runs to 13 residues. CDR3: CASSLAGGTEAFF. The CDR3 coding sequence is TGTGCCAGCAGTTTAGCAGGTGGGACTGAAGCTTTCTTT.

The chain is built from TRBV6-1 and TRBJ2-7; no clear D gene. This CDR3 spans 13 amino acids. V lost 3 bases to trimming and J lost 3 bases, with 9 bases between them. The germline CDR1 and CDR2 sequences are MNHNS and SASEGT. CDR3 sequence reads: CASSESVFYEQYF. The DNA of the CDR3 is TGTGCCAGCAGTGAGTCTGTGTTCTACGAGCAGTACTTC.

The rearrangement links TRBV28 to TRBJ2-7, with D possibly matching TRBD2 (5 bases). Trimming took 7 bases from V and 5 from J, leaving 18 bases between them. The germline V gene encodes CDR1 MDHEN and CDR2 SYDVKM. The CDR3 extends over 14 amino acids. The DNA for the CDR3 is TGTGCCAGCACCGCTGGAATAGCGACGGACGAGCAGTACTTC. Translated, it gives CASTAGIATDEQYF.

The chain uses TRBV29-1 and TRBJ2-7, with D possibly TRBD1 on 5 matching bases. CDR3 length equals 11 residues. V shed 6 bases and J shed 4 bases, with 10 bases lying between them. In germline, CDR1 is SQVTM, CDR2 ANQGSEA. The CDR3 bases are TGCAGCGTGATCAGGGTTTACGAGCAGTACTTC. Its translation is CSVIRVYEQYF.

The DNA of the CDR3 is TGTGCCAGCTCACCAGGGTTGGGCGAAAAACTGTTTTTT. As protein: CASSPGLGEKLFF. This chain uses TRBV18 with TRBJ1-4; D is unresolved. Germline V gene data show CDR1 as KGHSH and CDR2 as LQKENI. CDR3 length: 13 residues. V lost 2 bases and J lost 8, with 9 bases in between.